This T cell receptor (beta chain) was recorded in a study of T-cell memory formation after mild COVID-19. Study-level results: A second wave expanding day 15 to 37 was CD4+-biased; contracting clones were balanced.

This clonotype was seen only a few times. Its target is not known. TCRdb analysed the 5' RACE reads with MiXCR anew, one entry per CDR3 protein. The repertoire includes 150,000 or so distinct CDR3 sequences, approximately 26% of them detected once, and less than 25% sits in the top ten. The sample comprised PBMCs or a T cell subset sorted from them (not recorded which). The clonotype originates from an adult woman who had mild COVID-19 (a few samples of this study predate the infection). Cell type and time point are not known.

CDR3 sequence reads: CASSPTGTEPNTEAFF. The CDR3 DNA follows: TGTGCCAGCAGCCCCACCGGGACAGAGCCGAACACTGAAGCTTTCTTT. The V and J genes are TRBV7-3 and TRBJ1-1; 7 bases are a match to TRBD1. V shed 5 bases and J 1 base; nucleotides not matched to a gene: 10. Germline V CDR1 and CDR2: SGHTA, FQGTGA. The CDR3 extends over 16 amino acids.